This record looks at one T cell receptor beta chain sequence and its context. Its cognate antigen is unknown. This sample stems from a study of CD8+CD57+ T cells in acquired aplastic anemia. Turning to the study itself: Recorded DNA amounts for sorted CD4+ and CD8+ cells had an average of approximately 3 ug. Study results and caveats: Patients and controls were found to share more than 25 CD8+ CDR3 sequences. CD8+ Simpson's diversity showed no significant patient-control difference.

It was genomic DNA that served as the template for profiling TCR beta VDJ and CDR3. In TCRdb, the reads were re-called with MiXCR into one record per CDR3 protein. The sample yields about half a million distinct CDR3 sequences, around a third seen once. Germline V CDR1 and CDR2: SGHRS, YFSETQ. V lost 3 bases to trimming and J lost 6 bases; unmatched junction nucleotides: 5. The CDR3 covers 15 residues. All sequencing subjects had displayed CD8+CD57+ cell expansion on flow cytometry. Patients were treatment-naive when blood was sampled. This chain links TRBV5-1 with TRBJ2-1; 11 bases agree with TRBD2. The clonotype was recovered from a human donor with aplastic anemia. The specimen sequenced was sorted CD4+, CD8+, or CD8+CD57+ T cells (not recorded which) from PBMCs. The CDR3 sequence: CASSSTSGTSNEQFF. The CDR3 DNA sequence: TGCGCCAGCAGCTCGACTAGCGGGACATCCAATGAGCAGTTCTTC.